The present T cell receptor beta chain was sequenced within a study of cytomegalovirus exposure and HLA in healthy donors. General study results and limits: Segments of the TCR beta V type were, in most cases, productive about 90% or about 30% of the time in an earlier analysis.

The PCR ran on 60 Vbeta and 13 Jbeta primers. Under the authors' procedure: A follow-up analysis tallied around 80 million unique TCR beta chains, roughly 10 million shared. The data were produced by immunoSEQ multiplex PCR, yet TCRdb's version contains in-frame clones alone and is incomplete. V, J and clone size derive from that table, while D and trimming were established from the DNA sequence. The table lists about 120,000 clones, 72% of them singletons, with under 5% in the top ten. Regarding this clone: Its antigen is not known.

The CDR3 consists of 15 residues. V lost 1 base and J 1 base, leaving 11 bases between the germline ends. The germline V gene has CDR1 SGHKS and CDR2 YYEKEE (reference sequence). This rearrangement joins TRBV5-5 to TRBJ1-1; TRBD1 might be the D (6 bases). Sequenced sample: PBMCs. The sequence derives from a man under 40 in good health and CMV-seronegative. The CDR3 loop is CASSLWGGQNTEAFF. DNA for the CDR3: TGTGCCAGCAGCTTGTGGGGGGGGCAGAACACTGAAGCTTTCTTT.